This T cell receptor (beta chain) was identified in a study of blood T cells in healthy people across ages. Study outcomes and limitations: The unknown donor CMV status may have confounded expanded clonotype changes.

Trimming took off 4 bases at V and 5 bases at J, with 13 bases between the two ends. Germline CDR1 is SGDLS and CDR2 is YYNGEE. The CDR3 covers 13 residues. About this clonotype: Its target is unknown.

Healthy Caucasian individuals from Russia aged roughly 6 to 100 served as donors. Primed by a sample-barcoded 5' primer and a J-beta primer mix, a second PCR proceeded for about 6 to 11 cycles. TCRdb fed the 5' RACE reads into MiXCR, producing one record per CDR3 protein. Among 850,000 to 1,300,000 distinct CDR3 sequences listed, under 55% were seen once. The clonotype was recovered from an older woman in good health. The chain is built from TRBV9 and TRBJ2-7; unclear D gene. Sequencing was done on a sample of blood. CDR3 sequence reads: CASSYEGGDEQYF. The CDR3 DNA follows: TGTGCCAGCAGCTACGAAGGTGGAGACGAGCAGTACTTC.